This entry lists 16 T cell receptor delta chains sequenced from one sample in a study of γδ T cells in repeated Plasmodium falciparum infection. Gammadelta T cells were flow-sorted from PBMC into Vgamma9/Vdelta2+ and Vdelta2-negative populations for bulk analysis. TCRdb fed the multiplex PCR reads into CATT to redo clone calling. The data hold tens of thousands of delta-chain clones, with approximately 1.4% observed a single time. Sequences were obtained from gamma-delta T cells from blood. All receptors derive from a pool of human donors (malaria-infected and uninfected, not separated).

Turning to this clone: A far larger clone differs by one base, so this is likely a read error. This specimen includes other DNA sequences encoding the same CDR3. In DNA form, the CDR3 reads TGTGCTCTTGGGGAACTAGTGGACGGATTTTACTGGGGGATACGCATGTGCGATAAACTCATCTTT. Translating it yields CALGELVDGFYWGIRMCDKLIF. This chain connects TRDV1 to TRDJ1, with 13 bases identical to TRDD3. With 0 bases clipped from V and 4 bases from J, the junction kept 20 bases outside the gene matches. The V gene's germline CDR1 is TSWWSYY and CDR2 QGS. CDR3 length: 22 amino acids.

This clone was seen a handful of times. TCRdb attributes to this sequence the protein of a much larger clone, which differs from the DNA translation at residue 13; a read error is likely, and the protein displayed is translated from the DNA. The chain recombines TRDV1 with TRDJ1; maybe TRDD3 (5 bases). TCRdb records no J gene; here it was assigned by comparing the DNA to germline. V gave up 2 bases and J gave up 0 bases, with 28 bases separating them. The length of the CDR3 is 21 residues. In germline, CDR1 is TSWWSYY, CDR2 QGS. The CDR3 nucleotides read TGTGCTCTTGGGGAATCCGTCCGGGGACGCGCCGTAGAGTTGTACACCGATAAACTCATCTTT. As protein: CALGESVRGRAVELYTDKLIF.

This clone appeared a few times. Only one base separates this from a far larger clonotype, so it likely reflects a read error. The V gene is TRDV1, the J gene TRDJ1; TRDD3 aligns across 8 bases. The trim removed 0 bases at V and 7 bases at J, leaving 10 bases unmatched. CDR1 is TSWWSYY and CDR2 is QGS in the germline V gene. This CDR3 spans 16 amino acids. The CDR3 reads CALGELTGLLGAKLIF. CDR3 nucleotide sequence: TGTGCTCTTGGGGAACTGACCGGTCTACTGGGGGCTAAACTCATCTTT.

As concerns this clone: A far larger clone is just one base off, so this is likely a read error. Other DNA sequences in this sample translate to the same CDR3. TRDV2 is the V gene, and the J gene was not called; the D segment call TRDD3 is taken from the table without a DNA check. The CDR3 is 19 residues long. Germline V gene sequence: CDR1 GEAIGNYY, CDR2 EKD. The CDR3 DNA reads TGTGCCTGTGACACCGGTGGTACTGGGGGATATAAGGAGGGCGATAAACTCATCTTC. Protein sequence: CACDTGGTGGYKEGDKLIF.

By sample fraction, this clone is medium-sized. Other DNA sequences in this sample translate to the same CDR3. The chain carries TRDV2 and TRDJ3; 7 bases map to TRDD3. In germline, CDR1 is GEAIGNYY, CDR2 EKD. The V gene end was trimmed by 3 bases and the J gene end by 0 bases; junction bases not matched to a gene: 13. The CDR3 spans 20 residues. CDR3 DNA sequence: TGTGCCTGTGACCTTACTGGGGATGCCCGGAGCTCCTGGGACACCCGACAGATGTTTTTC. Its translation: CACDLTGDARSSWDTRQMFF.

Many counts were recorded for this clone. The V gene is TRDV1, the J gene TRDJ1; the D call may be TRDD2 or TRDD3 (7 bases each). TCRdb carries no J gene annotation; the J gene was assigned here by matching the DNA with germline. V was clipped by 5 bases and J by 4 bases, with 26 bases between them. Per germline, CDR1 TSWWSYY and CDR2 QGS. The CDR3 is made up of 18 amino acids. In DNA form, the CDR3 reads TGTGCTCTTGGGAAACCCCCCTTCCTCAATAGGGGATACGATAAACTCATCTTT. This gives the protein CALGKPPFLNRGYDKLIF.

This clone was recorded a few times. TCRdb records a much larger clone's protein for this DNA, with a difference at residue 14 that likely arises from a read error; the protein given is the translation of the DNA. V and J are TRDV2 and TRDJ3; 7 nucleotides line up with TRDD3. TCRdb offers no J gene call, so here the DNA was matched to germline to obtain one. The germline V gene has CDR1 GEAIGNYY and CDR2 EKD. The CDR3 is made up of 20 amino acids. CDR3 nucleotides: TGTGCCTGTGACACCGCGGGATACCCGAAAAGCTCCTGGGTCACCCGACAGATGTTTTTC. This gives the protein CACDTAGYPKSSWVTRQMFF.

Details on this clone: TCRdb shows a much larger clone's protein in place of this DNA's translation, and the two differ at residue 10, likely through a read error; the protein shown is translated from the DNA. V and J are TRDV2 and TRDJ1; the D gene is possibly TRDD3 (6 bases). In the absence of a J gene in TCRdb, the DNA was matched to germline to assign it here. The CDR3 spans 16 residues. Trimming took off 7 bases at V and 0 bases at J, with 20 bases between the two ends. Germline V gives CDR1 GEAIGNYY, CDR2 EKD. The CDR3 DNA is TGTGCCTGGGAAGGTTGGGGATCCAACCACACCGATAAACTCATCTTT. As protein: CAWEGWGSNHTDKLIF.

The sample holds many counts of this clone. This specimen includes other DNA sequences encoding the same CDR3. The V and J genes are TRDV1 and TRDJ3, with 8 positions matching TRDD2. J was trimmed by 0 bases and V by 1 base; bases with no gene match: 17. This CDR3 has 23 amino acids. The germline V gene has CDR1 TSWWSYY and CDR2 QGS. Written as DNA, the CDR3 is TGTGCTCTTGGGGAACGGGTACTTCCTACGGTGGGGGCCAGCTCCTGGGACACCCGACAGATGTTTTTC. Protein sequence: CALGERVLPTVGASSWDTRQMFF.

This clone was counted only a few times. A far larger clone is one nucleotide away, so this likely arose from a read error. This sample also contains other DNA sequences that code for the same CDR3. This CDR3 reads CACDTVGILGDEYTDKLIF. The CDR3 coding sequence is TGTGCCTGTGACACCGTGGGAATACTGGGGGATGAATACACCGATAAACTCATCTTT. The rearrangement joins TRDV2 to TRDJ1, with 10 bases matching TRDD3. TCRdb leaves out the J gene; it was filled in here by matching the DNA to germline. V lost 0 bases and J lost 0; bases outside the gene matches: 12. The CDR3 is 19 residues long. Looked up from germline, CDR1 is GEAIGNYY and CDR2 is EKD.

This clone has more than one count but fewer than ten. The protein in TCRdb stems from a much larger clone and differs at residue 6 from this DNA's translation, likely a read error; here the protein is translated from the DNA. This rearrangement joins TRDV1 to TRDJ1; 7 positions match TRDD3. The J gene is not listed in TCRdb, so it was assigned here from a DNA match to germline. The CDR3 runs 17 residues. The ends lost 2 bases at V and 4 bases at J; junction bases unmatched: 13. Germline lookup yields CDR1 TSWWSYY and CDR2 QGS. The CDR3 spells CALGEATWIRDSDKLIF. CDR3 coding DNA: TGTGCTCTTGGGGAAGCGACGTGGATACGCGACAGCGATAAACTCATCTTT.

This clone was found a few times. With a far larger clone one base away, a read error is the likely cause. Other nucleotide sequences from this sample produce the same CDR3. The genes are TRDV1 and TRDJ1; 8 bases match TRDD3. TCRdb lists no J gene, so it was determined here by aligning the DNA to germline. The CDR3 loop spans 18 amino acids. The V gene end was trimmed by 3 bases and the J gene end by 1 base; junction bases not matched to a gene: 13. Germline V lookup: CDR1 TSWWSYY, CDR2 QGS. The CDR3 bases are TGTGCTCTTGGGGAGCTACCTAGTGCTGGGGGACGCACCGATAAACTCATCTTT. This sequence encodes CALGELPSAGGRTDKLIF.

There are many counts of this clone. A read error is the likely source, as a far larger clone sits one nucleotide away. Other DNA sequences within the sample encode an identical CDR3. The chain is built from TRDV1 and TRDJ1; TRDD2 or TRDD3 may be the D gene (7 bases each). The CDR3 runs 20 residues. Germline CDR1 reads TSWWSYY; CDR2 reads QGS. In DNA, the CDR3 is TGTGCTCTTGGGGGGTCCTTTTTCCTACTCATGGGGATAGTAACCGACAAACTCATCTTT. It is translated as CALGGSFFLLMGIVTDKLIF.

This clone occurred a few times. Translating this DNA gives a protein that differs at residue 18 from the TCRdb one, which belongs to a much larger clone; a read error is likely, and the protein shown is this translation. V gene TRDV2 combines with J gene TRDJ3; 7 bases agree with TRDD3. No J segment appears in TCRdb, so it was assigned here by matching the sequence to germline. CDR1 and CDR2 (germline): GEAIGNYY, EKD. The CDR3 runs to 23 residues. The CDR3, as DNA: TGTGCCTGTGACCTGCCCGTTGGTGGGGGACGATACCCCAGCTCCTGGGACCCCCGACAGATGTTTTTC. Translation gives CACDLPVGGGRYPSSWDPRQMFF.

As to this clone: TCRdb records a much larger clone's protein for this DNA, with a difference at residue 14 that likely arises from a read error; the protein given is the translation of the DNA. The V gene call is TRDV2, and the J gene call is absent; TRDD3 was called by the table and not checked on the DNA. The length of the CDR3 is 16 residues. Germline lookup yields CDR1 GEAIGNYY and CDR2 EKD. CDR3 coding DNA: TGTGCCTGTGACACGATCTATGGGGGATACGCCGATAAACCCATCTTT. Residues: CACDTIYGGYADKPIF.

In its sample, this clone was seen many times. The chain combines TRDV1 with TRDJ1; TRDD3 matches 7 bases. Germline assignment: CDR1 TSWWSYY and CDR2 QGS. V gave up 2 bases and J gave up 0 bases; unmatched junction bases: 15. The CDR3 sequence is 19 residues long. The CDR3 coding sequence is TGTGCTCTTGGGGAAGATTTCTACATCGGGGGATCCTACACCGATAAACTCATCTTT. Protein: CALGEDFYIGGSYTDKLIF.